Below, 13 T cell receptor beta chains from the same sample are listed, as sequenced in a study of immune evolution from preneoplasia to lung adenocarcinoma. The repertoire was sequenced with immunoSEQ multiplex PCR; TCRdb's copy has only in-frame clones and lacks some. The data contain about 21,000 clones, 75% of them singletons. The sample was FFPE invasive lung adenocarcinoma tissue. The receptors were gathered from a person between 55 and 69 years old with lung adenocarcinoma.

This clone came up once. The V call is TRBV2, the J call TRBJ1-1; D remains ambiguous. CDR1 and CDR2 (germline): SNHLY, FYNNEI. Trimming cost V 4 bases and J 0 bases, with 6 bases left between them. This CDR3 contains 13 residues. The DNA of the CDR3 is TGTGCCAGCAGTGCCGTCATGAACACTGAAGCTTTCTTT. As protein: CASSAVMNTEAFF.

V gene TRBV4-1 combines with J gene TRBJ2-1, with 7 bases fitting TRBD1. Germline-derived CDR1 and CDR2 are MGHRA and YSYEKL. V lost 2 bases to trimming and J lost 6 bases; unmatched junction nucleotides: 7. The CDR3 runs to 15 residues. CDR3 sequence (DNA): TGCGCCAGCAGCCAACGGACAGGTTCGGGCAATGAGCAGTTCTTC. It is translated as CASSQRTGSGNEQFF.

CDR3 sequence (DNA): TGTGCCAGTAATCCCCTCGGGACAGGGGTTGACAATGAGCAGTTCTTC. Its protein is CASNPLGTGVDNEQFF. This chain uses TRBV19 with TRBJ2-1, with 10 bases fitting TRBD1. This CDR3 comprises 16 residues. After removal of 7 bases from V and 5 bases from J, the junction contained 11 bases not matched to a gene. Germline lookup yields CDR1 LNHDA and CDR2 SQIVND (reference sequence). Filled out from reference TRBV19 and TRBJ2-1, the complete variable domain reads DGGITQSPKYLFRKEGQNVTLSCEQNLNHDAMYWYRQDPGQGLRLIYYSQIVNDFQKGDIAEGYSVSREKKESFPLTVTSAQKNPTAFYLCASNPLGTGVDNEQFFGPGTRLTVL.

This chain links TRBV28 with TRBJ1-5, with 7 nucleotides matching TRBD1. The length of the CDR3 is 19 residues. After removal of 4 bases from V and 3 bases from J, the junction contained 18 bases not matched to a gene. Looked up from germline, CDR1 is MDHEN and CDR2 is SYDVKM. The CDR3 DNA follows: TGTGCCAGCAGTTCGCCGGGACAGCGTTCTGTGGGATACAATCAGCCCCAGCATTTT. Its translation is CASSSPGQRSVGYNQPQHF. Full variable domain (missing parts from reference TRBV28 and TRBJ1-5): DVKVTQSSRYLVKRTGEKVFLECVQDMDHENMFWYRQDPGLGLRLIYFSYDVKMKEKGDIPEGYSVSREKKERFSLILESASTNQTSMYLCASSSPGQRSVGYNQPQHFGDGTRLSIL.

The V gene is TRBV5-6, the J gene TRBJ2-5; D not resolved. The length of the CDR3 is 14 residues. V lost 0 bases to trimming and J lost 4 bases, with 10 bases between them. Germline V gives CDR1 SGHDT, CDR2 YYEEEE. In nucleotides, the CDR3 is TGTGCCAGCAGCTTGGCCATGGGTCGAGAGACCCAGTACTTC. Its protein is CASSLAMGRETQYF.

There are a few counts of this clone. V usage is TRBV9 and J usage is TRBJ2-3; D might be TRBD1 (6 bases). The CDR3 totals 14 residues. V lost 1 base to trimming and J lost 4 bases, with 10 bases between them. The germline CDR1 and CDR2 sequences are SGDLS and YYNGEE. This CDR3 is CASSVMGASDTQYF. The DNA of the CDR3 is TGTGCCAGCAGCGTAATGGGGGCCTCAGATACGCAGTATTTT.

The gene calls are TRBV19 and TRBJ2-7; no clear D. Germline CDR1 reads LNHDA; CDR2 reads SQIVND (reference sequence). The germline V and J ends were trimmed by 3 bases and 1 base, with 10 bases remaining between them. CDR3 size: 14 residues. Here the CDR3 reads CASSIGDGSYEQYF. The CDR3 coding sequence is TGTGCCAGTAGTATTGGCGACGGGTCCTACGAGCAGTACTTC.

The chain employs TRBV6-6 and TRBJ2-3; either TRBD1 or TRBD2 may supply D (5 bases each). The CDR3 contains 14 residues. Germline CDR1 MNHNY, CDR2 SVGAGI (reference sequence). Trimming removed 5 bases at V and 5 bases at J, with 14 bases between. In nucleotides, the CDR3 is TGTGCCAGCAGTGTTGGGGGTTTAGAAGATACGCAGTATTTT. Translation: CASSVGGLEDTQYF.

This clone was counted between two and nine times. This rearrangement joins TRBV4-2 to TRBJ2-2; 9 bases align to TRBD1. Germline-derived CDR1 and CDR2 are LGHNA and YNFKEQ. This CDR3 spans 16 amino acids. After removal of 1 base from V and 4 bases from J, the junction contained 4 bases not matched to a gene. The CDR3 spells CASSQGATGGTGELFF. In DNA form, the CDR3 reads TGTGCCAGCAGCCAAGGGGCGACAGGGGGCACCGGGGAGCTGTTTTTT.

The chain is built from TRBV7-6 and TRBJ1-5; D gene uncertain. The CDR3 loop spans 14 amino acids. The V and J ends lost 1 base and 4 bases respectively, with 8 bases between them. Germline CDR1 and CDR2: SGHVS and FNYEAQ. CDR3 DNA sequence: TGTGCCAGCAGCTTAGGGACGGTTAATCAGCCCCAGCATTTT. Residues: CASSLGTVNQPQHF.

The chain joins TRBV2 to TRBJ2-7, with D perhaps TRBD1 (6 bases). CDR1 is SNHLY, CDR2 FYNNEI, per germline. The CDR3 loop spans 17 amino acids. Trimming removed 1 base at V and 1 base at J, with 17 bases between. The CDR3 spells CASSEGGPGQPSYEQYF. The DNA of the CDR3 is TGTGCCAGCAGTGAAGGCGGGCCGGGACAACCTTCCTACGAGCAGTACTTC.

V and J are TRBV27 and TRBJ2-7; TRBD2 agrees at 11 bases. J gave up 2 bases and V 6 bases, and 9 bases lay outside the gene matches. The CDR3 consists of 16 residues. CDR1 and CDR2 from the germline V gene are MNHEY and SMNVEV (reference sequence). CDR3 DNA: TGTGCCAGCAGGCCATACGGGACTAGCGGAACCTACGAGCAGTACTTC. The encoded protein is CASRPYGTSGTYEQYF.

The chain links TRBV16 to TRBJ2-7; D is unresolved. From germline, CDR1 is KGHSY and CDR2 FQNENV. The CDR3 spans 15 residues. V lost 4 bases, J lost 3 bases, and 16 bases lay in between. The CDR3 DNA follows: TGTGCCAGCAGCCCGGGCTATTCCAGGCACTACGAGCAGTACTTC. Encoded protein: CASSPGYSRHYEQYF.